This T cell receptor (beta chain) was profiled in a study of blood T cell repertoires in COVID-19. Overall study: Acute-phase and convalescent COVID-19 samples originated in the United States, Italy and Spain.

V lost 4 bases and J lost 8; bases outside the gene matches: 7. Germline V gene sequence: CDR1 SGHNT, CDR2 YYREEE (reference sequence). The CDR3 has 14 residues. Authors' data handling: Cell counts per sample came from amplifying reference gene primers. The method was immunoSEQ multiplex PCR; TCRdb's version includes in-frame clones alone and lacks a portion of them. The V and J calls and the clone size are those of that table, but D and trimming were determined from the DNA. The profile shows about 220,000 clones, about 88% of them singletons. Sequenced material: peripheral blood. This clonotype originated in a middle-aged man with active or convalescent COVID-19. V is TRBV5-4 and J is TRBJ2-1; 9 bases fit TRBD2. The CDR3 sequence is CASSPSGRLDEQFF. The CDR3 region has the DNA TGTGCCAGCAGCCCGAGCGGGAGGTTGGATGAGCAGTTCTTC.